The 3 T cell receptor beta chains below were found in one sample sequenced in a study of T cells in Graves' hyperthyroidism and ophthalmopathy. From RNA transcripts, TCR beta CDR3 regions were amplified. Initially, a first-round RT-PCR of the TCR CDR3 employed the HTBI primer set. TCRdb recomputed calls from the multiplex PCR reads with MiXCR, one row per CDR3 protein. The table records 500,000 to 750,000 distinct CDR3 sequences, about 15% of them present only once. Sequencing used blood. These receptor sequences come from a woman aged 25 to 45 with Graves' hyperthyroidism.

This clonotype showed up many times. The gene calls are TRBV7-2 and TRBJ2-1; 9 nucleotides align to TRBD2. The V gene's germline CDR1 is SGHTA and CDR2 FQGNSA. The CDR3 is 15 residues long. Germline trimming cut 6 bases from V and 1 base from J; bases unmatched to any gene: 4. CDR3 bases: TGTGCCAGCAGGGGCGGGAGGGCATCCTACAATGAGCAGTTCTTC. This encodes CASRGGRASYNEQFF.

This clonotype has only a few counts. The genes are TRBV4-2 and TRBJ2-7; tentative D call: TRBD2 (6 bases). Germline-derived CDR1 and CDR2 are LGHNA and YNFKEQ. The length of the CDR3 is 15 residues. Trimming left V 1 base short and J 3 bases short, with 13 bases between. The CDR3 loop is CASSQVSGSNYEQYF. CDR3 coding DNA: TGTGCCAGCAGCCAAGTTAGCGGAAGTAACTACGAGCAGTACTTC.

This clonotype was picked up a small number of times. J is TRBJ2-1 and V is TRBV9, with D perhaps TRBD1 or TRBD2 (5 bases each). From germline, CDR1 is SGDLS and CDR2 YYNGEE. The V end was cut by 0 bases, the J end by 4 bases, with 11 bases between. The CDR3 is 15 residues long. CDR3 amino acids: CASSVEGWGYNEQFF. The CDR3 bases are TGTGCCAGCAGCGTAGAGGGGTGGGGGTACAATGAGCAGTTCTTC.